These 18 T cell receptor beta chains were sequenced from one sample in a study of cytomegalovirus exposure and HLA in healthy donors. PCR primers comprised 60 Vbeta and 13 Jbeta primers. TCRdb's table, derived via immunoSEQ multiplex PCR, lists solely in-frame clones and lacks some. The sample has 150,000 to 200,000 clones; around three quarters are singletons. The sequenced sample consisted of PBMCs. The receptors were sampled from a man in his forties in good health and CMV-seronegative.

This chain connects TRBV6-1 to TRBJ2-5; 7 positions match TRBD2. This CDR3 spans 12 amino acids. V was clipped by 8 bases and J by 3 bases; unmatched bases: 3. Germline V gives CDR1 MNHNS, CDR2 SASEGT. DNA for the CDR3: TGTGCCAGCGCGGGAGTGGAAGAGACCCAGTACTTC. It translates to CASAGVEETQYF.

CDR3 DNA sequence: TGTGCCAGCAGCAATCCGGACAGGGGGGTTCTCGGGGGCCAGTACTTC. Protein sequence: CASSNPDRGVLGGQYF. The chain couples TRBV5-4 to TRBJ2-5; 10 positions agree with TRBD1. The CDR3 totals 16 residues. The junction had 16 bases not matched to a gene; V was cut back by 4 bases and J by 10 bases. Germline assignment: CDR1 SGHNT and CDR2 YYREEE (reference sequence).

This sequence joins TRBV11-1 and TRBJ2-1; maybe TRBD2 (5 bases). The CDR3 is made up of 14 amino acids. CDR1 is SGHAT and CDR2 is FQDESV in the germline V gene (reference sequence). V dropped 4 bases and J dropped 0 bases, with 7 bases sitting between them. CDR3 amino acids: CASSYGLSYNEQFF. CDR3 sequence (DNA): TGTGCCAGCAGCTACGGACTCTCCTACAATGAGCAGTTCTTC. Full variable domain (rest looked up from reference TRBV11-1 and TRBJ2-1): EAEVAQSPRYKITEKSQAVAFWCDPISGHATLYWYRQILGQGPELLVQFQDESVVDDSQLPKDRFSAERLKGVDSTLKIQPAELGDSAMYLCASSYGLSYNEQFFGPGTRLTVL.

Only one count was recorded for this clone. The J gene is TRBJ1-1, the V gene TRBV7-9; possible D gene TRBD1, 5 bases. The V and J ends lost 8 bases and 2 bases respectively, with 12 bases between them. The CDR3 contains 13 residues. Germline assignment: CDR1 SEHNR and CDR2 FQNEAQ (reference sequence). DNA of the CDR3: TGTGCCAGCCTGCAGGGTAGTAACACTGAAGCTTTCTTT. It is translated as CASLQGSNTEAFF.

The chain is built from TRBV28 and TRBJ2-1, with D possibly matching TRBD2 (7 bases). The V and J ends lost 7 bases and 7 bases respectively, with 20 bases between them. CDR3 length equals 15 residues. In germline, CDR1 is MDHEN, CDR2 SYDVKM. CDR3 in amino acids: CASIPRGAGTNEQFF. DNA for the CDR3: TGTGCCAGCATCCCACGGGGGGCGGGAACGAATGAGCAGTTCTTC. Filled out from reference TRBV28 and TRBJ2-1, the complete variable domain reads DVKVTQSSRYLVKRTGEKVFLECVQDMDHENMFWYRQDPGLGLRLIYFSYDVKMKEKGDIPEGYSVSREKKERFSLILESASTNQTSMYLCASIPRGAGTNEQFFGPGTRLTVL.

The chain carries TRBV28 and TRBJ2-3; the D gene is possibly TRBD2 (6 bases). This CDR3 is 14 amino acids long. Looked up from germline, CDR1 is MDHEN and CDR2 is SYDVKM. V dropped 6 bases and J dropped 4 bases, with 14 bases sitting between them. CDR3 in DNA: TGTGCCAGCAGCAAGGGCGGGATCGCAGATACGCAGTATTTT. It translates to CASSKGGIADTQYF.

This clone was counted a few times. This rearrangement joins TRBV7-9 to TRBJ2-1, with D possibly TRBD2 on 6 matching bases. The CDR3 has 14 residues. Trimming cost V 1 base and J 7 bases, with 11 bases left between them. CDR1 is SEHNR and CDR2 is FQNEAQ in the germline V gene (reference sequence). The chain's CDR3 is CASSLGLGKNEQFF. CDR3 in DNA: TGTGCCAGCAGCTTAGGACTAGGAAAAAATGAGCAGTTCTTC.

The chain combines TRBV28 with TRBJ1-2; TRBD1 matches at 8 bases. Germline CDR1 is MDHEN and CDR2 is SYDVKM. The junction had 7 bases not matched to a gene; V was cut back by 8 bases and J by 5 bases. This CDR3 spans 13 amino acids. In DNA, the CDR3 is TGTGCCAGCGGAAGGGACAGGTGGTATGGCTACACCTTC. Protein: CASGRDRWYGYTF.

The chain uses TRBV19 and TRBJ2-3; possible D gene TRBD1, 6 bases. The germline CDR1 and CDR2 sequences are LNHDA and SQIVND (reference sequence). V dropped 5 bases and J dropped 1 base, with 10 bases sitting between them. This CDR3 comprises 14 residues. The CDR3 DNA sequence: TGTGCCAGTAGTCCAGCAGGGGGCACAGATACGCAGTATTTT. It is translated as CASSPAGGTDTQYF.

The CDR3 loop reads CASSIVAYNEQFF. The CDR3, as DNA: TGTGCCAGTAGTATCGTGGCTTACAATGAGCAGTTCTTC. The chain recombines TRBV19 with TRBJ2-1, with D unresolved. Between the trimmed V and J ends, which lost 3 bases and 4 bases, there was a span of 7 bases. Per the germline V gene, CDR1 is LNHDA and CDR2 is SQIVND (reference sequence). CDR3 length: 13 residues.

The chain links TRBV6-5 to TRBJ1-1; a possible D gene is TRBD1 (5 bases). This CDR3 contains 15 residues. V lost 2 bases to trimming and J lost 1 base, with 11 bases between them. Germline values: CDR1 MNHEY, CDR2 SVGAGI. The CDR3 reads CASSYRGLKNTEAFF. The CDR3 DNA reads as TGTGCCAGCAGTTACAGGGGTCTCAAGAACACTGAAGCTTTCTTT.

This clone has just a few counts. The gene calls are TRBV27 and TRBJ1-1; tentative D call: TRBD1 (6 bases). The ends were cut back, 4 bases at V and 0 bases at J, with 15 bases in the middle. This CDR3 is 16 amino acids long. Germline V gene data show CDR1 as MNHEY and CDR2 as SMNVEV (reference sequence). The CDR3 loop is CASSWGQQGMNTEAFF. The CDR3 DNA reads TGTGCCAGCAGTTGGGGCCAGCAGGGGATGAACACTGAAGCTTTCTTT.

The V and J genes are TRBV5-1 and TRBJ2-5; D may be TRBD2 (6 bases). Germline CDR1 reads SGHRS; CDR2 reads YFSETQ. V lost 3 bases to trimming and J lost 5 bases, with 17 bases between them. CDR3 length: 15 residues. The CDR3 nucleotides are TGCGCCAGCAGCTCCCCGGACTATGGATGGGAGACCCAGTACTTC. This encodes CASSSPDYGWETQYF.

The chain joins TRBV29-1 to TRBJ1-2; D is unclear. Germline-derived CDR1 and CDR2 are SQVTM and ANQGSEA. Trimming shortened V by 3 bases and J by 4 bases, and 15 bases separated the two germline ends. The CDR3 is 14 residues long. The CDR3 DNA sequence: TGCAGCGTTGATAGCGGAAACCAACTCTATGGCTACACCTTC. Protein product: CSVDSGNQLYGYTF.

The rearrangement joins TRBV11-2 to TRBJ2-2; possibly TRBD2 for D (5 bases). Germline assignment: CDR1 SGHAT and CDR2 FQNNGV. Deletions cut 5 bases from V and 9 bases from J, with 16 bases between. The CDR3 is 14 amino acids. In nucleotides, the CDR3 is TGTGCCAGCAGCGCGGACTTCCTAACCCGGGAGCTGTTTTTT. Translated, it gives CASSADFLTRELFF.

This clone appeared a single time. The chain joins TRBV6-4 to TRBJ2-1; 14 bases are shared with TRBD2. This CDR3 has 18 residues. The junction had 20 bases not matched to a gene; V was cut back by 9 bases and J by 10 bases. CDR1 MRHNA and CDR2 SNTAGT come from the germline V gene. This CDR3 is CARRPGLAGERVSGEQFF. The CDR3 DNA sequence: TGTGCCAGGAGACCGGGACTAGCGGGAGAACGGGTCTCGGGGGAGCAGTTCTTC.

This clone was counted between two and nine times. The chain links TRBV7-6 to TRBJ2-7; 11 bases are a match to TRBD2. With 4 bases clipped from V and 6 bases from J, the junction kept 8 bases outside the gene matches. Per the germline V gene, CDR1 is SGHVS and CDR2 is FNYEAQ. This CDR3 contains 15 residues. DNA of the CDR3: TGTGCCAGCAGCTCCCGTGGTAGCGGGAGGGCCGAGCAGTACTTC. It encodes CASSSRGSGRAEQYF.

V and J are TRBV19 and TRBJ2-2, with 7 bases fitting TRBD2. Per germline, CDR1 LNHDA and CDR2 SQIVND (reference sequence). CDR3 size: 15 residues. V shed 5 bases, J shed 5 bases, and the junction held 8 bases outside the gene matches. As DNA, the CDR3 is TGTGCCAGTAGTGTTACTAGCGTGGGGACCGGGGAGCTGTTTTTT. Protein: CASSVTSVGTGELFF.